This paragraph covers one T cell receptor (beta chain) sequence. The antigen it binds to is not known. No quality values exist for individual bases; no much larger clone is one base distant. TCRbeta CDR3 regions were amplified from genomic DNA by means of the immunoSEQ Assay, a bias-controlled multiplex PCR. For the original study's pipeline: The number of nucleated cells in each sample was estimated from the amplification of reference gene primers within the assay. To quantify the absolute abundance of each unique TCRbeta CDR3 rearrangement, sequence reads were collapsed and filtered. For each sample, productive Simpson clonality was calculated by taking the square root of Simpson's diversity index across productive rearrangements. Not all clones reach the TCRdb copy of this immuneACCESS table, which keeps in-frame sequences only. Checked studies attribute under half of the gap to unresolved V genes and leave the rest unexplained. That table furnishes V, J and clone size, whereas the DNA furnished D and trimming. For this sample there are about 180,000 clones; 89% appear just once. The ten largest clonotypes hold roughly 2% of the sample.

Samples from volunteer blood donors who had recovered from COVID-19 were contributed by a second Seattle source. The collaborating institutions used their own protocols to collect whole blood in K2EDTA tubes. Collaborator samples were shipped for TCRbeta analysis as frozen whole blood, isolated PBMCs, or DNA extracted from either sample type. This entry is derived from a study of blood T cell repertoires in COVID-19 (dated by TCRdb to about 2020). With respect to the entire study: Collaborator samples came from the United States, Italy and Spain and covered acute and convalescent phases of COVID-19. The prospective study material was composed of cDNA or gDNA derived from T cells, B-cell-depleted T cells, or PBMCs. The samples were drawn from two sources: the first 160 participants of the ongoing ImmuneRACE study, and fewer than 1,500 subjects contributed by 6 global collaborators. The repertoires were released in a freely available public database meant as a resource for research on the immune response to SARS-CoV-2. Sample metadata almost always included a de-identified subject ID, COVID-19 status, age in years and sex. Subjects who had been exposed to COVID-19, were actively infected with it, or had recovered from it provided the deeply sampled blood TCRbeta repertoires that made up the dataset. Where available, HLA class I and class II types were taken from metadata supplied by the sample provider and were not determined by assay-based typing.

Beyond this particular receptor, the publication reports: The amount of clinical and demographic metadata varied by source and participant and was provided uncurated.

CDR1 and CDR2 (MGHRA, YSYEKL) derive from the germline V gene. Germline trimming: 4 bases from V, 5 bases from J; junction bases outside gene matches: 7. The CDR3 sequence holds 17 residues, the cysteine and phenylalanine included. Only CDR3 DNA remains: 51 bases, in frame from the first base. The TCR sequence derives from a man aged 18-30 years who had recovered from COVID-19. The sample consisted of peripheral blood. The sequence is built from TRBV4-1 and TRBJ2-2; 13 bases in between match TRBD2. The CDR3 reads CASSPPGLAGYTGELFF. The sequenced DNA is TGCGCCAGCAGCCCACCGGGACTAGCGGGATATACCGGGGAGCTGTTTTTT.